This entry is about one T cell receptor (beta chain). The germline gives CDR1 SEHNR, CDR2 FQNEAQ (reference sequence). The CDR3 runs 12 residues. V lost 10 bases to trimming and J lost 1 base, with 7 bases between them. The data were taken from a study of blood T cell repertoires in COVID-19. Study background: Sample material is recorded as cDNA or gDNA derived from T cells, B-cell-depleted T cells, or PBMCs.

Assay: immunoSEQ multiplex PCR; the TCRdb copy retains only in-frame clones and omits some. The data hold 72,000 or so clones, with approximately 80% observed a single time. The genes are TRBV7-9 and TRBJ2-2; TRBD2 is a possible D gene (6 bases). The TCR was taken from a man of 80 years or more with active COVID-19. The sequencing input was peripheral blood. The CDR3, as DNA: TGTGCCACCGGGGGGAACACCGGGGAGCTGTTTTTT. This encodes CATGGNTGELFF.